The 30 T cell receptor beta chains reported below all come from one sample, sequenced in a study of PD-1 blockade in mismatch repair-deficient tumors. This table comes from immunoSEQ multiplex PCR, and its TCRdb copy is limited to in-frame clones, with some not included. This sample has approximately 80,000 clones, with more than 80% found just once. The sample consisted of peripheral blood, taken 44 weeks after starting pembrolizumab. The receptors here all came from an adult with mismatch repair-deficient cancer.

This chain uses TRBV29-1 with TRBJ1-1; D remains ambiguous. Germline CDR1 reads SQVTM; CDR2 reads ANQGSEA. The CDR3 length is 12 residues. The V end lost 7 bases, the J end lost 1 base, and 10 bases lay between the germline ends. CDR3 residues: CSASSWNTEAFF. The CDR3 bases are TGCAGCGCAAGCAGTTGGAACACTGAAGCTTTCTTT.

V usage is TRBV6-4 and J usage is TRBJ2-3; D not resolved. The V end lost 1 base, the J end lost 0 bases, and 8 bases lay between the germline ends. Looked up from germline, CDR1 is MRHNA and CDR2 is SNTAGT. This CDR3 has 15 amino acids. The CDR3 bases are TGTGCCAGCAGTGACTTCGCAGGAAGCACAGATACGCAGTATTTT. Protein product: CASSDFAGSTDTQYF.

The chain employs TRBV14 and TRBJ1-1; D is undetermined. Trimming took 6 bases from V and 1 from J, leaving 9 bases between them. Germline-derived CDR1 and CDR2 are SGHDN and FVKESK. This CDR3 has 13 amino acids. The CDR3 region has the DNA TGTGCCAGCAGTGCCACCAAGAACACTGAAGCTTTCTTT. This encodes CASSATKNTEAFF.

V gene TRBV4-3 combines with J gene TRBJ2-2; 9 nucleotides agree with TRBD1. V shed 3 bases, J shed 4 bases, and the junction held 6 bases outside the gene matches. Germline V lookup: CDR1 LGHNA, CDR2 YSLEER. This CDR3 region has 16 residues. The CDR3 loop reads CASSQDRGFSTGELFF. DNA of the CDR3: TGCGCCAGCAGCCAGGACAGGGGATTTAGCACCGGGGAGCTGTTTTTT.

V is TRBV7-9 and J is TRBJ1-1; D uncertain. Per germline, CDR1 SEHNR and CDR2 FQNEAQ (reference sequence). This CDR3 region has 14 residues. V lost 5 bases and J lost 0, with 10 bases in between. DNA for the CDR3: TGTGCCAGCAGCGCCTATGGAATGAACACTGAAGCTTTCTTT. This translates into CASSAYGMNTEAFF.

The genes are TRBV9 and TRBJ2-1, with TRBD2 identical over 9 bases. Losses at the gene ends were 0 bases for V and 2 bases for J; bases not matched to a gene: 3. The germline CDR1 and CDR2 sequences are SGDLS and YYNGEE. CDR3 length equals 16 residues. The CDR3 DNA follows: TGTGCCAGCAGCGTAGATGCGGGAGGGACCTACAATGAGCAGTTCTTC. Protein product: CASSVDAGGTYNEQFF. Full variable domain (remainder filled in from reference TRBV9 and TRBJ2-1): DSGVTQTPKHLITATGQRVTLRCSPRSGDLSVYWYQQSLDQGLQFLIQYYNGEERAKGNILERFSAQQFPDLHSELNLSSLELGDSALYFCASSVDAGGTYNEQFFGPGTRLTVL.

This clone was seen repeatedly, ten times or more. This chain uses TRBV7-2 with TRBJ1-2; D might be TRBD1 (6 bases). The CDR3 sequence is 15 residues long. Trimming took 5 bases from V and 8 from J, leaving 21 bases between them. Germline V gene sequence: CDR1 SGHTA, CDR2 FQGNSA. Here the CDR3 reads CASSPRGTGLGGYTF. The DNA of the CDR3 is TGTGCCAGCAGCCCCCGAGGAACAGGGCTTGGCGGCTACACCTTC.

This chain links TRBV7-8 with TRBJ1-1; D call uncertain. Germline CDR1 and CDR2: SGHVS and FQNEAQ. This CDR3 contains 12 residues. Trimming took off 5 bases at V and 1 base at J, with 5 bases between the two ends. The DNA for the CDR3 is TGTGCCAGCAGCATACAGAACACTGAAGCTTTCTTT. Translation: CASSIQNTEAFF.

This sequence joins TRBV9 and TRBJ2-4, with TRBD1 matching over 10 bases. Trimming took 3 bases from V and 8 from J; bases not matched to a gene: 5. The CDR3 is 14 residues long. Germline CDR1 SGDLS, CDR2 YYNGEE. The CDR3 reads CASSAGTGVDIQYF. CDR3 in DNA: TGTGCCAGCAGCGCTGGGACAGGGGTAGACATTCAGTACTTC.

The chain is built from TRBV5-8 and TRBJ1-1; D is unresolved. V lost 5 bases and J 2 bases, leaving 13 bases between the germline ends. Germline V CDR1 and CDR2: SGHTS, YDEGEE. CDR3 size: 14 residues. The CDR3 here is CASSYGLLNTEAFF. Written as DNA, the CDR3 is TGTGCCAGCAGTTACGGGCTATTAAACACTGAAGCTTTCTTT.

The chain links TRBV7-9 to TRBJ1-2, with 7 positions matching TRBD1. V trimming: 5 bases; J trimming: 5 bases; junction bases outside the gene matches: 14. There are 16 residues in the CDR3. Germline assignment: CDR1 SEHNR and CDR2 FQNEAQ (reference sequence). The CDR3 protein is CASSPTDRARGYGYTF. The CDR3 bases are TGTGCCAGCAGCCCGACCGACAGGGCTAGAGGATATGGCTACACCTTC.

The gene calls are TRBV19 and TRBJ1-5; TRBD1 might be the D (5 bases). V was cut by 3 bases and J by 2 bases, with 11 bases left in between. Germline CDR1 reads LNHDA; CDR2 reads SQIVND (reference sequence). This CDR3 spans 15 amino acids. The CDR3 spells CASSMQGSRNQPQHF. In nucleotides, the CDR3 is TGTGCCAGTAGTATGCAGGGATCCCGCAATCAGCCCCAGCATTTT.

The chain has TRBV9 and TRBJ1-5, with TRBD1 as a possible D gene (5 bases). Germline assignment: CDR1 SGDLS and CDR2 YYNGEE. V lost 0 bases to trimming and J lost 5 bases, with 9 bases between them. The CDR3 is 14 residues long. The CDR3 loop is CASSVAWGDQPQHF. In DNA form, the CDR3 reads TGTGCCAGCAGCGTAGCTTGGGGGGATCAGCCCCAGCATTTT.

The chain uses TRBV12-5 and TRBJ1-3; D is uncertain. The germline V gene has CDR1 LGHNT and CDR2 FRNRAP. There are 15 residues in the CDR3. V lost 6 bases, J lost 0 bases, and 12 bases lay in between. Written as DNA, the CDR3 is TGTGCTAGTGGCCCGGACGGCCGCTCTGGAAACACCATATATTTT. As protein: CASGPDGRSGNTIYF.

This rearrangement joins TRBV14 to TRBJ1-1; D call uncertain. This CDR3 region has 15 residues. The germline V gene has CDR1 SGHDN and CDR2 FVKESK. V lost 1 base and J 0 bases, leaving 9 bases between the germline ends. CDR3 loop: CASSQVGAVNTEAFF. In DNA form, the CDR3 reads TGTGCCAGCAGCCAAGTCGGCGCAGTGAACACTGAAGCTTTCTTT. Complete variable domain (other parts from reference TRBV14 and TRBJ1-1): EAGVTQFPSHSVIEKGQTVTLRCDPISGHDNLYWYRRVMGKEIKFLLHFVKESKQDESGMPNNRFLAERTGGTYSTLKVQPAELEDSGVYFCASSQVGAVNTEAFFGQGTRLTVV.

The chain employs TRBV13 and TRBJ1-2; 8 nucleotides agree with TRBD1. CDR1 is PRHDT and CDR2 is FYEKMQ in the germline V gene (reference sequence). The CDR3 extends over 16 amino acids. Losses at the gene ends were 2 bases for V and 2 bases for J; bases not matched to a gene: 7. This chain's CDR3 is CASSLNMDRENYGYTF. DNA for the CDR3: TGTGCCAGCAGCTTAAATATGGACAGGGAAAACTATGGCTACACCTTC.

V gene TRBV27 combines with J gene TRBJ2-5, with 7 bases identical to TRBD2. Losses at the gene ends were 5 bases for V and 4 bases for J; bases not matched to a gene: 16. The CDR3 covers 17 residues. Germline CDR1 reads MNHEY; CDR2 reads SMNVEV (reference sequence). In DNA, the CDR3 is TGTGCCAGCAGTCCATCCGGGACGGCGCGGGGGTCAGAGACCCAGTACTTC. Amino acids: CASSPSGTARGSETQYF.

V gene TRBV4-1 combines with J gene TRBJ2-6; maybe TRBD2 (6 bases). V lost 0 bases and J 2 bases, leaving 17 bases between the germline ends. Germline CDR1 MGHRA, CDR2 YSYEKL. This CDR3 region has 19 residues. The CDR3 coding sequence is TGCGCCAGCAGCCAAGATCGAGGGACTGCCGATACTGGGGCCAACGTCCTGACTTTC. This gives the protein CASSQDRGTADTGANVLTF.

The gene calls are TRBV19 and TRBJ2-1; D is perhaps TRBD1 (6 bases). The CDR3 consists of 12 residues. Germline V gene data show CDR1 as LNHDA and CDR2 as SQIVND (reference sequence). Trimming took off 9 bases at V and 4 bases at J, with 10 bases between the two ends. CDR3 amino acids: CARATGYNEQFF. DNA for the CDR3: TGTGCCAGAGCTACAGGGTACAATGAGCAGTTCTTC.

This rearrangement joins TRBV19 to TRBJ2-7; 12 bases are shared with TRBD2. Germline V gene lookup returns CDR1 LNHDA and CDR2 SQIVND (reference sequence). The CDR3 sequence is 17 residues long. The V segment lost 7 bases and the J segment 1 base; nucleotides outside the gene matches: 11. This CDR3 reads CASKDSAGLAGSYEQYF. The CDR3 DNA reads as TGTGCCAGTAAGGACAGCGCCGGACTAGCGGGATCCTACGAGCAGTACTTC.

This rearrangement joins TRBV6-9 to TRBJ1-1; TRBD1 is a possible D gene (5 bases). CDR1 and CDR2 (germline): MNHGY, SVAAGI. V shed 9 bases and J shed 3 bases, with 14 bases lying between them. The length of the CDR3 is 13 residues. The CDR3 DNA is TGTGCCAGGGGGCGGGTTTCGGACACTGAAGCTTTCTTT. Amino acid sequence: CARGRVSDTEAFF.

This chain connects TRBV18 to TRBJ2-2, with TRBD1 matching over 7 bases. In germline, CDR1 is KGHSH, CDR2 LQKENI. The CDR3 spans 18 residues. V shed 5 bases and J 2 bases; nucleotides not matched to a gene: 14. This chain's CDR3 is CASSLTGRRDRNTGELFF. The CDR3 DNA reads TGTGCCAGCTCATTAACCGGGCGAAGGGACAGAAACACCGGGGAGCTGTTTTTT.

This chain joins TRBV19 and TRBJ2-1; 9 bases are shared with TRBD2. V lost 0 bases, J lost 6 bases, and 9 bases stayed unmatched. CDR1 and CDR2 from the germline V gene are LNHDA and SQIVND (reference sequence). The CDR3 is 17 residues long. CDR3 protein: CASSIDPLAGYPNEQFF. In DNA form, the CDR3 reads TGTGCCAGTAGTATAGACCCACTAGCGGGCTACCCCAATGAGCAGTTCTTC.

The rearrangement joins TRBV30 to TRBJ1-2; TRBD1 matches at 9 bases. CDR1 GTSNPN and CDR2 SVGIG come from the germline V gene (reference sequence). V lost 3 bases, J lost 5 bases, and 13 bases stayed unmatched. CDR3 length: 16 amino acids. This CDR3 is CAWRPAGTGKSYGYTF. CDR3 DNA: TGTGCCTGGAGACCCGCCGGGACAGGGAAATCTTATGGCTACACCTTC.

V is TRBV4-2 and J is TRBJ1-3; 10 nucleotides line up with TRBD1. CDR1 and CDR2 (germline): LGHNA, YNFKEQ. CDR3 length: 18 amino acids. V was pared by 2 bases and J by 2 bases, with 9 bases of the junction left unmatched. Here the CDR3 DNA reads TGTGCCAGCAGCCAAACCGGGACAGGGGATTTCGCTGGAAACACCATATATTTT. Translating gives CASSQTGTGDFAGNTIYF.

This clone occurred a few times. V is TRBV5-1 and J is TRBJ1-5; possible D gene TRBD1, 5 bases. Looked up from germline, CDR1 is SGHRS and CDR2 is YFSETQ. V shed 4 bases and J shed 1 base, with 12 bases lying between them. The CDR3 is 15 residues long. In DNA form, the CDR3 reads TGCGCCAGCAGCCGAGATGGGGCCAGCAATCAGCCCCAGCATTTT. Encoded protein: CASSRDGASNQPQHF.

The chain recombines TRBV15 with TRBJ1-3, with a weak D call TRBD1 (5 bases). This CDR3 region has 16 residues. Germline assignment: CDR1 LNHNV and CDR2 YYDKDF (reference sequence). Trimming pared 0 bases from V and 0 bases from J, leaving 9 bases between. In nucleotides, the CDR3 is TGTGCCACCAGCAGAGATGCCGGGGGCTCTGGAAACACCATATATTTT. It yields the protein CATSRDAGGSGNTIYF. The entire variable domain, with the rest obtained from reference TRBV15 and TRBJ1-3, is as follows: DAMVIQNPRYQVTQFGKPVTLSCSQTLNHNVMYWYQQKSSQAPKLLFHYYDKDFNNEADTPDNFQSRRPNTSFCFLDIRSPGLGDTAMYLCATSRDAGGSGNTIYFGEGSWLTVV.

The CDR3 loop reads CASSSRTGWTDTQYF. CDR3 bases: TGCGCCAGCAGCTCCCGGACAGGTTGGACAGATACGCAGTATTTT. This sequence joins TRBV4-1 and TRBJ2-3, with 7 bases that match TRBD1. The V gene end was trimmed by 5 bases and the J gene end by 3 bases; junction bases not matched to a gene: 8. The CDR3 sequence is 15 residues long. Looked up from germline, CDR1 is MGHRA and CDR2 is YSYEKL.

The chain has TRBV5-1 and TRBJ1-4, with 8 nucleotides matching TRBD1. Per the germline V gene, CDR1 is SGHRS and CDR2 is YFSETQ. V shed 3 bases, J shed 1 base, and the junction held 2 bases outside the gene matches. This CDR3 contains 15 residues. DNA of the CDR3: TGCGCCAGCAGCTCGGGACAGGAAACTAATGAAAAACTGTTTTTT. Its protein product is CASSSGQETNEKLFF.

The V and J genes are TRBV10-3 and TRBJ2-5; 7 bases are a match to TRBD1. Germline V CDR1 and CDR2: ENHRY, SYGVKD. CDR3 size: 15 residues. J was trimmed by 2 bases and V by 2 bases; bases with no gene match: 5. CDR3: CAISETPGQQETQYF. CDR3 sequence (DNA): TGTGCCATCAGTGAGACGCCGGGACAGCAAGAGACCCAGTACTTC.